The rows below give T cell receptor beta chains drawn from one sample of a study of cytomegalovirus exposure and HLA in healthy donors. Generated by immunoSEQ multiplex PCR, the TCRdb table keeps only in-frame clones and is missing some. The table lists 150,000 or so clones. Sequencing was done on a sample of PBMCs. These receptors all stem from an older woman in good health and CMV-seronegative. Both conserved end residues are part of each CDR3. D genes are given only for firm matches.

J gene: TRBJ1-1; D gene: TRBD1; V gene: TRBV6-6; CDR3 protein: CASRSQGDTEAFF; CDR3 DNA: TGTGCCAGCAGGTCACAGGGGGACACTGAAGCTTTCTTT
J gene: TRBJ1-4; D gene: TRBD1; V gene: TRBV7-2; CDR3 protein: CASSLTGVTNEKLFF; CDR3 DNA: TGTGCCAGCAGCCTTACAGGGGTAACTAATGAAAAACTGTTTTTT
J gene: TRBJ2-1; D gene: .; V gene: TRBV5-1; CDR3 protein: CASNPALSYNEQFF; CDR3 DNA: TGCGCCAGCAACCCAGCGTTGTCCTACAATGAGCAGTTCTTC
J gene: TRBJ1-3; D gene: .; V gene: TRBV7-6; CDR3 protein: CASSATVSGNTIYF; CDR3 DNA: TGTGCCAGCAGCGCGACAGTCTCTGGAAACACCATATATTTT
J gene: TRBJ2-7; D gene: .; V gene: TRBV19; CDR3 protein: CASSMIASEGLHEQYF; CDR3 DNA: TGTGCCAGTAGTATGATCGCTAGCGAGGGATTACATGAGCAGTACTTC
J gene: TRBJ2-2; D gene: TRBD1; V gene: TRBV2; CDR3 protein: CASSNTGAGELFF; CDR3 DNA: TGTGCCAGCAGTAATACAGGGGCCGGGGAGCTGTTTTTT
J gene: TRBJ2-5; D gene: TRBD1; V gene: TRBV2; CDR3 protein: CASAPLTGGETQYF; CDR3 DNA: TGTGCCAGCGCTCCCCTGACAGGGGGGGAGACCCAGTACTTC
J gene: TRBJ1-1; D gene: TRBD1; V gene: TRBV5-6; CDR3 protein: CASSLRTGGAGTEAFF; CDR3 DNA: TGTGCCAGCAGCTTGAGAACAGGGGGCGCGGGCACTGAAGCTTTCTTT
J gene: TRBJ2-3; D gene: TRBD2; V gene: TRBV6-1; CDR3 protein: CASSRGADTQYF; CDR3 DNA: TGTGCCAGCAGTCGGGGGGCAGATACGCAGTATTTT
J gene: TRBJ2-5; D gene: .; V gene: TRBV7-9; CDR3 protein: CASSLARKGGETQYF; CDR3 DNA: TGTGCCAGCAGCTTAGCGCGGAAGGGAGGAGAGACCCAGTACTTC
J gene: TRBJ2-3; D gene: TRBD2; V gene: TRBV4-3; CDR3 protein: CASSRLAGSTDTQYF; CDR3 DNA: TGCGCCAGCAGCCGACTAGCGGGGAGCACAGATACGCAGTATTTT
J gene: TRBJ2-2; D gene: TRBD2; V gene: TRBV30; CDR3 protein: CASNGLVFTGELFF; CDR3 DNA: TGTGCCTCTAATGGACTAGTGTTCACCGGGGAGCTGTTTTTT
J gene: TRBJ2-1; D gene: TRBD2; V gene: TRBV2; CDR3 protein: CASRLAAYNEQFF; CDR3 DNA: TGTGCCAGCCGACTAGCGGCTTACAATGAGCAGTTCTTC
J gene: TRBJ2-7; D gene: .; V gene: TRBV5-6; CDR3 protein: CASSLGGLAPYEQYF; CDR3 DNA: TGTGCCAGCAGCTTAGGAGGGCTAGCCCCCTACGAGCAGTACTTC
J gene: TRBJ1-1; D gene: TRBD1; V gene: TRBV19; CDR3 protein: CASSSQGAGTEAFF; CDR3 DNA: TGTGCCAGTAGTAGTCAGGGGGCCGGGACTGAAGCTTTCTTT
J gene: TRBJ2-7; D gene: .; V gene: TRBV9; CDR3 protein: CASSWGVGYEQYF; CDR3 DNA: TGTGCCAGCAGCTGGGGGGTGGGCTACGAGCAGTACTTC
J gene: TRBJ2-7; D gene: .; V gene: TRBV4-3; CDR3 protein: CASSRTESYEQYF; CDR3 DNA: TGCGCCAGCAGCCGGACAGAATCCTACGAGCAGTACTTC
J gene: TRBJ2-7; D gene: TRBD1; V gene: TRBV5-6; CDR3 protein: CASSLGGTTGFEQYF; CDR3 DNA: TGTGCCAGCAGCTTGGGGGGGACGACAGGGTTCGAGCAGTACTTC
J gene: TRBJ1-1; D gene: .; V gene: TRBV19; CDR3 protein: CASSLSGLVNTEAFF; CDR3 DNA: TGTGCCAGTAGCCTTTCTGGGCTTGTGAACACTGAAGCTTTCTTT
J gene: TRBJ2-5; D gene: .; V gene: TRBV6-5; CDR3 protein: CASGPFQETQYF; CDR3 DNA: TGTGCCAGCGGCCCGTTCCAAGAGACCCAGTACTTC
J gene: TRBJ1-4; D gene: TRBD1; V gene: TRBV9; CDR3 protein: CASREGTGGNEKLFF; CDR3 DNA: TGTGCCAGCAGAGAAGGGACAGGGGGCAATGAAAAACTGTTTTTT